The sequence of this T cell receptor beta chain was determined in a study of blood T cell repertoires in COVID-19. Study at large: From the United States, Italy and Spain came samples of acute and convalescent COVID-19. PBMCs, B-cell-depleted T cells, or T cells were the source of the cDNA or gDNA that made up the material.

As processed by the authors: Reference gene primer amplification yielded estimated nucleated cell counts. This table comes from immunoSEQ multiplex PCR, and its TCRdb copy is limited to in-frame clones, with some not included. The D gene and trimming were derived from the DNA, and the V and J assignments and clone size from that table. The repertoire holds 65,000 to 70,000 clones, 80% to 95% seen once, with about an eighth in the top ten. Germline V gives CDR1 MDHEN, CDR2 SYDVKM. The CDR3 extends over 15 amino acids. V was shortened by 2 bases and J by 2 bases, with 12 bases between the two germline ends.

This chain uses TRBV28 with TRBJ2-5; possible D gene TRBD1, 6 bases. The sequence came from a human donor with active COVID-19. The donor label of this sample is uncertain. The source material was peripheral blood. CDR3 DNA sequence: TGTGCCAGCAGTTTAGAGGTGGACAGACAAGAGACCCAGTACTTC. Translating it yields CASSLEVDRQETQYF.